This entry lists 7 T cell receptor beta chains sequenced from one sample in a study of cytomegalovirus exposure and HLA in healthy donors (dated by TCRdb to about 2017). Library preparation was by the immunoSEQ multiplex PCR assay. For the multiplex PCR, a mixture combining 60 forward primers for TCR Vbeta segments and 13 reverse primers for TCR Jbeta segments was used. TCRdb took over this immuneACCESS table, retaining in-frame rearrangements with V and J assigned. Such tables are incomplete; in checked studies, under half of the missing clones stem from an unresolved V gene, and the remainder is unexplained. Across this sample there are 150,000 to 180,000 clones, with roughly 70% seen only once. About 2% of the sample goes to the ten largest clones. The sample consisted of PBMCs. These receptors all come from a man younger than 40 in good health and CMV-seronegative.

The chain employs TRBV5-5 and TRBJ1-4; 9 nucleotides align to TRBD1. Germline values: CDR1 SGHKS, CDR2 YYEKEE (reference sequence). The CDR3 runs to 15 residues. V gave up 4 bases and J gave up 7 bases; unmatched junction bases: 8. The CDR3 DNA sequence: TGTGCCAGCAGCGTGCCACAGGGGGCAAGTGAAAAACTGTTTTTT. Amino acids: CASSVPQGASEKLFF.

The rearrangement joins TRBV7-2 to TRBJ1-1, with D hard to call. V was pared by 5 bases and J by 3 bases, with 13 bases between. CDR1 is SGHTA and CDR2 is FQGNSA in the germline V gene. The CDR3 runs to 14 residues. CDR3 DNA sequence: TGTGCCAGCAGCCCGACGGGTTCGGACACTGAAGCTTTCTTT. Encoded protein: CASSPTGSDTEAFF.

The genes are TRBV9 and TRBJ1-1; D gene uncertain. The CDR3 is 13 residues long. Germline-derived CDR1 and CDR2 are SGDLS and YYNGEE. The V end lost 1 base, the J end lost 1 base, and 5 bases lay between the germline ends. CDR3 DNA sequence: TGTGCCAGCAGCGTATCCAAGAACACTGAAGCTTTCTTT. Encoded protein: CASSVSKNTEAFF. Supplemented by reference TRBV9 and TRBJ1-1, the full variable domain reads DSGVTQTPKHLITATGQRVTLRCSPRSGDLSVYWYQQSLDQGLQFLIQYYNGEERAKGNILERFSAQQFPDLHSELNLSSLELGDSALYFCASSVSKNTEAFFGQGTRLTVV.

The chain has TRBV5-1 and TRBJ2-1; a possible D gene is TRBD2 (6 bases). Germline V lookup: CDR1 SGHRS, CDR2 YFSETQ. V was trimmed by 6 bases and J by 5 bases, leaving 18 bases between them. The CDR3 totals 15 residues. CDR3 sequence reads: CASTETAGTDNEQFF. CDR3 in DNA: TGCGCCAGCACCGAGACCGCCGGGACTGACAATGAGCAGTTCTTC.

The CDR3 region is CASSDYETQYF. DNA of the CDR3: TGTGCCAGCAGCGACTATGAGACCCAGTACTTC. This chain links TRBV5-5 with TRBJ2-5, with D tentatively TRBD2 (5 bases). V lost 4 bases, J lost 5 bases, and 6 bases lay in between. The CDR3 spans 11 residues. Looked up from germline, CDR1 is SGHKS and CDR2 is YYEKEE (reference sequence). The full variable domain, with the rest looked up from reference TRBV5-5 and TRBJ2-5, is DAGVTQSPTHLIKTRGQQVTLRCSPISGHKSVSWYQQVLGQGPQFIFQYYEKEERGRGNFPDRFSARQFPNYSSELNVNALLLGDSALYLCASSDYETQYFGPGTRLLVL.

This chain joins TRBV7-9 and TRBJ1-2; no definite D call. The CDR3 is made up of 16 amino acids. In germline, CDR1 is SEHNR, CDR2 FQNEAQ (reference sequence). With 5 bases removed from V and 4 bases from J, the gap between germline ends came to 20 bases. CDR3 DNA sequence: TGTGCCAGCAGCCGAAACCCCCAAGGAGGAATCTATGGCTACACCTTC. It codes for CASSRNPQGGIYGYTF.

This clone came up once. This chain's CDR3 is CASSVDLAVTDTQYF. CDR3 coding DNA: TGTGCCAGCAGCGTAGATCTAGCGGTCACAGATACGCAGTATTTT. The chain has TRBV9 and TRBJ2-3; 7 bases align to TRBD2. From germline, CDR1 is SGDLS and CDR2 YYNGEE. J lost 2 bases, V lost 0 bases, and 3 bases had no gene match. This CDR3 region has 15 residues.